This T cell receptor beta chain originates from a study of PD-L1 blockade in urothelial cancer (dated by TCRdb to about 2017). Background on the whole study: Every patient began therapy in about 2014 and was given atezolizumab 1,200 mg intravenously every 3 weeks. About nine tenths of the roughly 29 patients were identified as males with urothelial cancer of bladder origin, and a prior smoking history was reported by 18 of 29 patients. Patients had an ECOG performance status of 0 or 1 and had received between 0 and 3 prior chemotherapy regimens. Blood samples were analyzed 3 weeks after the start of treatment (second dose) and 6 weeks after the start of treatment. Blood samples gave a median of about 150,000 T cells and approximately 85,000 unique TCRs, with a median clonality of around 0.074. The study, an exploratory multi-omic analysis, examined somatic, immune and clinical correlates of response to PD-L1 blockade with atezolizumab in urothelial cancer. Pretreatment tumor samples and matched peripheral blood, collected serially before and after atezolizumab treatment, underwent TCR sequencing. Durable clinical benefit meant progression-free survival longer than 6 months, and TCR features were also tested against progression-free and overall survival. In the same patients who had TCR sequencing, pretreatment tumors also underwent whole exome sequencing and RNA sequencing. Several patients achieved durable clinical benefit and 15 to 20 did not. Approximately 30 patients had pretreatment blood TCR-seq, roughly 24 had at least one posttreatment blood collection, and roughly 24 had tumor TCR-seq.

The CDR3 runs 15 amino acids, cysteine and phenylalanine included. Just CDR3 DNA is preserved here, 45 bases in frame from base 1. V is pruned by 5 bases and J by 2 bases, leaving 2 bases of the junction without a gene match. CDR1 and CDR2 are drawn from the germline V gene: MNHEY, SVGAGI. A total of some 30 patients with locally advanced or metastatic urothelial carcinoma, treated at Memorial Sloan Kettering on a trial protocol, made up the cohort. Peripheral blood mononuclear cells were collected pretreatment and during treatment, at between 1 and 8 total time points per patient. The Qiagen DNeasy Blood extraction kit was used to purify genomic DNA from total PBMCs and tumor samples. PBMCs were collected pretreatment and during treatment, and were isolated and stored as previously described. Concerning this clone itself: This clone's antigen is unknown. There are no base qualities to consult, and no much larger clone falls within one base.

Each PCR received spiked-in synthetic TCR analog templates so that absolute template abundance could be estimated from read counts. The immunoSEQ assay was used to amplify TCRbeta CDR3 regions from genomic DNA with bias-controlled V and J gene primers. Sequencing of rearranged TCRbeta segments was performed at approximately 20X coverage. Per the source publication's procedure: Clustering was used to correct sequencing errors, and CDR3s were annotated against IMGT to assign V, D and J genes. Downstream analyses used only productive TCRbeta rearrangements and left out out-of-frame or stop-codon sequences. To compute clonality, Shannon entropy was normalized by the log of the number of unique productive sequences and then subtracted from one. Clones differing between time points or between blood and tumor were identified by Fisher's exact test with Benjamini-Hochberg correction at adjusted p below 0.01. TCRdb holds this immuneACCESS table with in-frame rearrangements only. Some clones are missing; in checked studies, unresolved V genes explain under half, and the rest has no known cause. V and J calls plus clone size are reproduced from that table; the DNA served to infer D and trimming. Within this sample are about 100,000 clones, with about 91% of them counted one time only. Of the sample, over 0.8% is held by the ten largest clones.

Broader findings and caveats from the paper: At 3 weeks after the start of treatment, tumor-associated TCR clones in peripheral blood had expanded more in patients with durable benefit (n ≈ 22, p = 0.022). Improved progression-free and overall survival was associated with having pretreatment peripheral blood TCR clonality below the median. Because of the small sample size (n ≈ 31) and the many exploratory analyses performed, the results are intended to be regarded as hypothesis-generating.

This sequence was found in a woman of 80 years or more with urothelial cancer. The V and J genes are TRBV6-5 and TRBJ2-1; the junction holds 11 bases that match TRBD2. Specimen: PBMCs, collected around atezolizumab (anti-PD-L1) treatment. The CDR3 protein is CASSPGLAAYNEQFF. The DNA reads TGTGCCAGCAGTCCGGGACTAGCGGCCTACAATGAGCAGTTCTTC.